The TCR beta chain under discussion was sequenced for a study of shared clonotypes between healthy human individuals. The split of CD4+ cells yielded CD45RA+ naive and CD45RA-negative memory subsets. At deep level, the assay was performed. Sequencing used immunoSEQ multiplex PCR; TCRdb keeps in-frame clones, though not all of them. The sample consists of 2,500,000 or so clones, 90% to 95% of them appearing once. The V gene's germline CDR1 is MNHNS and CDR2 SASEGT. Trimming took off 1 base at V and 4 bases at J, with 13 bases between the two ends. The CDR3 covers 15 residues. This clone was seen just once.

The TCR sequence derives from a man in his late teens or twenties in good health. The chain uses TRBV6-1 and TRBJ2-5, with D perhaps TRBD1 (6 bases). The sample was naive CD4+ T cells sorted from blood. Subset in this sample: CD45RA+ positively selected. CDR3 nucleotide sequence: TGTGCCAGCAGTGAAGAACAGGACAGAAGAGAGACCCAGTACTTC. Translation gives CASSEEQDRRETQYF.